This T cell receptor (beta chain) appears in the sequencing data of a study of tumor-infiltrating lymphocytes in primary liver carcinoma. CDR1 and CDR2 (germline): SGHVS, FQNEAQ. The length of the CDR3 is 19 residues. Broader study findings: Top clones occupying all five tumor regions numbered only about 8-24%.

The template, roughly 0.45 ug total RNA, yielded TCR beta cDNA made with a constant-region primer. Three nested multiplex PCR rounds, a slightly modified ARM-PCR method, built the TCR beta libraries. The first two PCR rounds, around 10 cycles each, used TRBV1-TRBV30 forward primers and a C-beta reverse primer. TCRdb re-called the multiplex PCR reads with MiXCR, one entry per CDR3 protein. This repertoire shows about 120,000 distinct CDR3 sequences, around 62% found once; its top ten account for over 7%. On this clonotype itself: Its antigen is unknown. This clone may be a read error of a much larger clone one base away.

Investigators took RNA and DNA out together from about 19-30 mg of unsorted bulk tissue. Patients carried chronic HBV infection without prior treatment. The specimen sequenced was liver tumor tissue from sampling region 1. Subset given: tumor region T1, superior pole. V usage is TRBV7-8 and J usage is TRBJ2-7, with 8 bases lining up with TRBD2. The last part of the DNA fits TRBJ2-5 better; the J call may be wrong. This sequence originates from a woman aged 55-70 years with primary liver carcinoma and hepatitis B virus infection. CDR3 nucleotides: TGTGCCAGCAGGATGGGGTTGAGCGGGAGTCTGCAGAAGGGAGAGACCCAGTACTTC. Its protein is CASRMGLSGSLQKGETQYF.